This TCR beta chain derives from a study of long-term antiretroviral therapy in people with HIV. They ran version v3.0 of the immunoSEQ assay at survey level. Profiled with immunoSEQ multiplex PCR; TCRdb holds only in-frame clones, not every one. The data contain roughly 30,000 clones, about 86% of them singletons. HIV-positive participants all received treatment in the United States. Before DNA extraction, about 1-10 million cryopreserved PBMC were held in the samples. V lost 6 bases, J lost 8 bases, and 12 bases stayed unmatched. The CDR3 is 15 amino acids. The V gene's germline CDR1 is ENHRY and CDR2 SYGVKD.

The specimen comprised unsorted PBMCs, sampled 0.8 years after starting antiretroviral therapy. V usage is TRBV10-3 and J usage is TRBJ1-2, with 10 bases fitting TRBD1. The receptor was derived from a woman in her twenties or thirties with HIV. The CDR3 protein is CAISENGQGGGGYTF. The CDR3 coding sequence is TGTGCCATCAGCGAAAATGGACAGGGGGGAGGGGGCTACACCTTC.